The 14 T cell receptor beta chains listed next were all sequenced from one sample in a study of blood T cell repertoires in COVID-19. TCRdb's table, derived via immunoSEQ multiplex PCR, lists solely in-frame clones and lacks some. Counted here are about 670,000 clones, 85% to 90% occurring once; the ten biggest clones make up around 0.3%. The specimen was peripheral blood. The receptors derive from a woman aged 18-35 years with acute or convalescent COVID-19.

The chain joins TRBV19 to TRBJ2-7; possible D gene TRBD2, 6 bases. The CDR3 has 13 amino acids. V shed 6 bases and J shed 0 bases, with 9 bases lying between them. CDR1 and CDR2 from the germline V gene are LNHDA and SQIVND (reference sequence). The CDR3 protein is CASSAGISYEQYF. CDR3 in DNA: TGTGCCAGTAGCGCGGGGATCTCCTACGAGCAGTACTTC. The complete variable domain, with remaining parts taken from reference TRBV19 and TRBJ2-7, reads DGGITQSPKYLFRKEGQNVTLSCEQNLNHDAMYWYRQDPGQGLRLIYYSQIVNDFQKGDIAEGYSVSREKKESFPLTVTSAQKNPTAFYLCASSAGISYEQYFGPGTRLTVT.

This clone was found once. The V gene is TRBV19, the J gene TRBJ1-1; D remains ambiguous. CDR3 length: 15 residues. Germline V gives CDR1 LNHDA, CDR2 SQIVND (reference sequence). V dropped 3 bases and J dropped 1 base, with 12 bases sitting between them. CDR3 nucleotide sequence: TGTGCCAGTAGTATTGAGTTCATTCCGAACACTGAAGCTTTCTTT. Amino acid sequence: CASSIEFIPNTEAFF.

The chain is built from TRBV21-1 and TRBJ1-2; TRBD1 was called by the table and not checked on the DNA. TRBV21-1 constitutes a pseudogene. The CDR3 is made up of 12 amino acids. CDR3: CATGTANYGYTF. The CDR3 nucleotides read TGTGCCACAGGGACAGCTAACTATGGCTACACCTTC.

Only one count was recorded for this clone. V gene TRBV10-2 combines with J gene TRBJ1-2, with D possibly TRBD1 on 5 matching bases. This CDR3 contains 16 residues. V dropped 7 bases and J dropped 0 bases, with 18 bases sitting between them. Germline V gene lookup returns CDR1 WSHSY and CDR2 SAAADI. In DNA form, the CDR3 reads TGCGCCAGCAACCCCGGGGGGTCTTTAGCTAACTATGGCTACACCTTC. This codes for CASNPGGSLANYGYTF.

This chain links TRBV4-1 with TRBJ2-7; D not resolved. Trimming shortened V by 1 base and J by 4 bases, and 17 bases separated the two germline ends. Germline V lookup: CDR1 MGHRA, CDR2 YSYEKL. This CDR3 has 16 amino acids. Here the CDR3 DNA reads TGCGCCAGCAGCCAAGCCCATTTAGACACGATATACGAGCAGTACTTC. This sequence encodes CASSQAHLDTIYEQYF.

V gene TRBV5-1 combines with J gene TRBJ1-2; maybe TRBD1 (6 bases). V lost 1 base, J lost 4 bases, and 17 bases lay in between. The germline CDR1 and CDR2 sequences are SGHRS and YFSETQ. This CDR3 has 16 residues. DNA for the CDR3: TGCGCCAGCAGCTTGCCCCAGGGGACCACGATCTATGGCTACACCTTC. Protein product: CASSLPQGTTIYGYTF.

This chain uses TRBV19 with TRBJ1-1; D remains unclear. CDR1 is LNHDA, CDR2 SQIVND, per germline (reference sequence). The V gene lost 7 bases and the J gene lost 1 base, with 10 bases spanning the gap. This CDR3 has 13 amino acids. Here the CDR3 reads CASNGVWNTEAFF. CDR3 in DNA: TGTGCCAGTAACGGGGTATGGAACACTGAAGCTTTCTTT.

This rearrangement joins TRBV19 to TRBJ2-5; TRBD2 matches at 11 bases. V was pared by 4 bases and J by 4 bases, with 5 bases of the junction left unmatched. In germline, CDR1 is LNHDA, CDR2 SQIVND (reference sequence). This CDR3 has 15 amino acids. This CDR3 reads CASSTRLAGIETQYF. In DNA, the CDR3 is TGTGCCAGTAGTACCCGACTAGCGGGGATAGAGACCCAGTACTTC.

V usage is TRBV5-1 and J usage is TRBJ2-1; D unresolved. Germline loops: CDR1 SGHRS, CDR2 YFSETQ. V dropped 1 base and J dropped 8 bases, with 4 bases sitting between them. The CDR3 extends over 11 amino acids. For the CDR3, the DNA is TGCGCCAGCAGCTTGTCCTATGAGCAGTTCTTC. It yields the protein CASSLSYEQFF.

The V and J genes are TRBV11-2 and TRBJ1-3, with 8 bases that match TRBD1. Trimming at V came to 5 bases and at J to 0 bases, leaving 9 bases not matched to a gene. Germline V gene sequence: CDR1 SGHAT, CDR2 FQNNGV. This CDR3 has 17 amino acids. The CDR3 DNA is TGTGCCAGCAGCCACCGACAGGGGCTGAGCTCTGGAAACACCATATATTTT. This sequence encodes CASSHRQGLSSGNTIYF.

The rearrangement links TRBV6-5 to TRBJ1-1; tentatively, D is TRBD1 (5 bases). Deletions cut 0 bases from V and 6 bases from J, with 14 bases between. CDR1 is MNHEY and CDR2 is SVGAGI in the germline V gene. The CDR3 has 15 amino acids. The CDR3: CASSYSNPGWAEAFF. The DNA for the CDR3 is TGTGCCAGCAGTTACTCGAATCCAGGGTGGGCTGAAGCTTTCTTT.

The CDR3 loop reads CASSQRDRGGGYTF. CDR3 sequence (DNA): TGCGCCAGCAGCCAAAGGGATCGAGGAGGAGGCTACACCTTC. This chain links TRBV4-3 with TRBJ1-2; D is unclear. Germline V gives CDR1 LGHNA, CDR2 YSLEER. Between the trimmed V and J ends, which lost 2 bases and 8 bases, there was a span of 15 bases. CDR3 length: 14 residues.

The rearrangement links TRBV27 to TRBJ1-5, with a tentative D call TRBD1 (5 bases). V was trimmed by 5 bases and J by 3 bases, leaving 8 bases between them. CDR1 is MNHEY and CDR2 is SMNVEV in the germline V gene (reference sequence). The CDR3 totals 13 residues. The CDR3 reads CASSAGPNQPQHF. The DNA of the CDR3 is TGTGCCAGCAGTGCAGGGCCCAATCAGCCCCAGCATTTT.

DNA of the CDR3: TGTGCCAGCAGCATCGTGGACAGGGCGGACTATGGCTACACCTTC. Translated, it gives CASSIVDRADYGYTF. The J gene is TRBJ1-2, the V gene TRBV7-9; 8 nucleotides agree with TRBD1. The germline V gene encodes CDR1 SEHNR and CDR2 FQNEAQ (reference sequence). The trim removed 5 bases at V and 3 bases at J, leaving 8 bases unmatched. The CDR3 extends over 15 amino acids. The entire variable domain, with the rest obtained from reference TRBV7-9 and TRBJ1-2, is as follows: DTGVSQNPRHKITKRGQNVTFRCDPISEHNRLYWYRQTLGQGPEFLTYFQNEAQLEKSRLLSDRFSAERPKGSFSTLEIQRTEQGDSAMYLCASSIVDRADYGYTFGSGTRLTVV.